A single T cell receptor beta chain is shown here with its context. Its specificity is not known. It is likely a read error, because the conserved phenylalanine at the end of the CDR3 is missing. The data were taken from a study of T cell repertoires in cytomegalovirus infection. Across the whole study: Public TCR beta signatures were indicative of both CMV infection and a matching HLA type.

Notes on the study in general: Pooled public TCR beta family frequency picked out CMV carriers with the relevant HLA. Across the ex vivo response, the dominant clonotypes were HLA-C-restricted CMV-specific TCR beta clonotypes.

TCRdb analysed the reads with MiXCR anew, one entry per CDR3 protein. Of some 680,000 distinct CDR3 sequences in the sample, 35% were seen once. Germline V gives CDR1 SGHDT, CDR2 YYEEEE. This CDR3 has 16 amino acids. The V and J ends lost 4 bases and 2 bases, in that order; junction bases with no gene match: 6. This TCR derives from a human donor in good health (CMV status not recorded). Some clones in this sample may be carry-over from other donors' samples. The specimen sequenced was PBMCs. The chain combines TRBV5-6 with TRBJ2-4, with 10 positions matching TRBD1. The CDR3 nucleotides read TGTGCCAGCAGCCACGACAGGGGGCTATCCAAAAACATTCAGTACTTA. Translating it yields CASSHDRGLSKNIQYL.